This section outlines one TCR beta chain sequence together with its context. Its matching antigen is unknown. PCR used 60 Vbeta primers and 13 Jbeta primers. Original data processing: Later reanalysis found around 84 million unique TCR beta chains, roughly 9.9 million of them shared. TCRdb's table, derived via immunoSEQ multiplex PCR, lists solely in-frame clones and lacks some. V, J and clone size are taken as reported in that table, and D and trimming were inferred from the DNA itself. The sample includes over 70,000 clones, about 74% seen only once; the top ten take 3.7%. These data originate in a study of cytomegalovirus exposure and HLA in healthy donors. Overall study findings and caveats: A later examination showed that TCR association rates differed by HLA locus, with DRB1 most and HLA-C fewest.

Healthy people donating bone marrow made up the donors. Germline lookup yields CDR1 MGHDK and CDR2 SYGVNS. This CDR3 region has 13 residues. The V and J ends lost 6 bases and 0 bases respectively, with 9 bases between them. Input material: PBMCs. The TCR was taken from a man aged 25-45 years in good health and CMV-seronegative. The J gene is TRBJ2-7, the V gene TRBV25-1, with TRBD2 as a possible D gene (5 bases). CDR3 amino acids: CASSPGGSYEQYF. The CDR3 DNA reads as TGTGCCAGCAGCCCCGGAGGCTCCTACGAGCAGTACTTC.